These T cell receptor beta chains were read from a single sample in a study of shared clonotypes between healthy human individuals. The assay was immunoSEQ multiplex PCR, and TCRdb's table has in-frame clones only and misses some. The repertoire includes hundreds of thousands of clones, approximately 92% of them detected once, and nearly 25% sits in the top ten. The sequenced material came from naive CD8+ T cells sorted from blood. These receptors all stem from a man aged 25-40 years in good health. CDR3s include the opening cysteine and the closing phenylalanine or tryptophan. D genes are given only for firm matches. Clone size is stated in some rows and not others, as once, few, many or a class when expanded.

V: TRBV6-6
J: TRBJ2-7
size: .
D: TRBD2
CDR3: CASSYKRRENEQYF
DNA: TGTGCCAGCAGTTACAAGCGGCGGGAGAACGAGCAGTACTTC

V: TRBV29-1
J: TRBJ2-7
size: .
D: TRBD1
CDR3: CSVHGTADSYEQYF
DNA: TGCAGCGTTCATGGGACAGCAGACTCCTACGAGCAGTACTTC

V: TRBV25-1
J: TRBJ1-2
size: .
D: .
CDR3: CASSEPLSEGRSSEGYTF
DNA: TGTGCCAGCAGTGAGCCCCTTTCAGAGGGACGCTCTTCGGAGGGCTACACCTTC

V: TRBV7-7
J: TRBJ2-5
size: .
D: .
CDR3: CASSLGRWDLGQETQYF
DNA: TGTGCCAGCAGCTTAGGTAGATGGGATCTGGGGCAAGAGACCCAGTACTTC

V: TRBV28
J: TRBJ2-7
size: few
D: .
CDR3: CASARTDYEQYF
DNA: TGTGCCAGCGCTAGGACGGACTACGAGCAGTACTTC

V: TRBV14
J: TRBJ2-1
size: .
D: .
CDR3: CASRQGMNSYNEQFF
DNA: TGTGCCAGCAGGCAGGGGATGAACTCCTACAATGAGCAGTTCTTC

V: TRBV27
J: TRBJ2-3
size: .
D: .
CDR3: CASSLGPASTDTQYF
DNA: TGTGCCAGCAGTTTGGGTCCGGCGTCTACAGATACGCAGTATTTT

V: TRBV29-1
J: TRBJ2-7
size: .
D: TRBD1
CDR3: CSVEGDRLYEQYF
DNA: TGCAGCGTTGAAGGGGACAGGCTTTACGAGCAGTACTTC

V: TRBV21-1
J: TRBJ2-7
size: .
D: .
CDR3: CASSKALGGYAHYEQYF
DNA: TGTGCCAGCAGCAAAGCGCTGGGGGGCTATGCTCACTACGAGCAGTACTTC

V: TRBV15
J: TRBJ1-1
size: few
D: .
CDR3: CATSIRTGNTEAFF
DNA: TGTGCCACCAGCATAAGGACTGGGAACACTGAAGCTTTCTTT

V: TRBV10-2
J: TRBJ2-3
size: .
D: .
CDR3: CASKTGVMDTQYF
DNA: TGCGCCAGCAAAACGGGAGTTATGGATACGCAGTATTTT

V: TRBV11-2
J: TRBJ2-1
size: once
D: .
CDR3: CASSTGVGTFRNEQFF
DNA: TGTGCCAGCAGCACGGGAGTAGGGACTTTTCGCAATGAGCAGTTCTTC

V: TRBV6-1
J: TRBJ2-5
size: .
D: .
CDR3: CASSEVYQETQYF
DNA: TGTGCCAGCAGTGAAGTCTATCAAGAGACCCAGTACTTC

V: TRBV12-5
J: TRBJ2-1
size: .
D: .
CDR3: CASAWVNEQFF
DNA: TGTGCTAGTGCCTGGGTCAATGAGCAGTTCTTC

V: TRBV27
J: TRBJ2-3
size: .
D: .
CDR3: CASKGGLSTDTQYF
DNA: TGTGCCAGCAAGGGGGGTCTGAGCACAGATACGCAGTATTTT

V: TRBV5-8
J: TRBJ2-7
size: .
D: TRBD1
CDR3: CASSLPRQGFYEQYF
DNA: TGTGCCAGCAGCTTGCCCCGACAGGGTTTCTACGAGCAGTACTTC

V: TRBV14
J: TRBJ2-1
size: .
D: TRBD2
CDR3: CASSQDKGGSPYNEQFF
DNA: TGTGCCAGCAGCCAAGATAAAGGCGGGAGCCCGTACAATGAGCAGTTCTTC

V: TRBV7-6
J: TRBJ2-1
size: .
D: .
CDR3: CASSLGYNEQFF
DNA: TGTGCCAGCAGCTTGGGGTACAATGAGCAGTTCTTC

V: TRBV9
J: TRBJ2-5
size: .
D: .
CDR3: CASSPSSGIPGVTQYF
DNA: TGTGCCAGCAGCCCAAGTAGCGGAATACCGGGTGTTACCCAGTACTTC

V: TRBV27
J: TRBJ2-3
size: .
D: TRBD1
CDR3: CASSFERTGLRSDTQYF
DNA: TGTGCCAGCAGTTTCGAAAGGACAGGGTTGAGGTCAGATACGCAGTATTTT

V: TRBV7-9
J: TRBJ2-7
size: .
D: .
CDR3: CASSLVGPHEQYF
DNA: TGTGCCAGCAGCTTAGTGGGTCCCCACGAGCAGTACTTC

V: TRBV10-2
J: TRBJ2-1
size: .
D: TRBD2
CDR3: CASSSGKYNEQFF
DNA: TGCGCCAGCAGTAGCGGGAAGTACAATGAGCAGTTCTTC

V: TRBV6-5
J: TRBJ2-3
size: .
D: .
CDR3: CASSYRGTLGTQYF
DNA: TGTGCCAGCAGTTACCGGGGGACTCTTGGTACGCAGTATTTT

V: TRBV28
J: TRBJ1-5
size: .
D: .
CDR3: CASGPTVSNQPQHF
DNA: TGTGCCAGCGGGCCGACGGTTAGCAATCAGCCCCAGCATTTT

V: TRBV6-6
J: TRBJ2-3
size: .
D: .
CDR3: CATTMRSTDTQYF
DNA: TGTGCCACTACTATGAGGAGTACAGATACGCAGTATTTT

V: TRBV5-4
J: TRBJ2-1
size: .
D: .
CDR3: CASSVGSEQFF
DNA: TGTGCCAGCAGCGTGGGTTCTGAGCAGTTCTTC

V: TRBV5-1
J: TRBJ1-1
size: .
D: .
CDR3: CASSLGSGDEAFF
DNA: TGCGCCAGCAGCTTGGGTTCGGGGGATGAAGCTTTCTTT

V: TRBV10-2
J: TRBJ1-2
size: .
D: .
CDR3: CASNRDGRYGYTF
DNA: TGCGCCAGCAACCGGGACGGACGCTATGGCTACACCTTC

V: TRBV19
J: TRBJ2-1
size: .
D: TRBD2
CDR3: CASSISGRGYNEQFF
DNA: TGTGCCAGTAGTATAAGCGGGAGAGGGTACAATGAGCAGTTCTTC

V: TRBV2
J: TRBJ1-5
size: few
D: .
CDR3: CASSEAFRHPNQPQHF
DNA: TGTGCCAGCAGTGAAGCCTTTCGGCACCCCAATCAGCCCCAGCATTTT